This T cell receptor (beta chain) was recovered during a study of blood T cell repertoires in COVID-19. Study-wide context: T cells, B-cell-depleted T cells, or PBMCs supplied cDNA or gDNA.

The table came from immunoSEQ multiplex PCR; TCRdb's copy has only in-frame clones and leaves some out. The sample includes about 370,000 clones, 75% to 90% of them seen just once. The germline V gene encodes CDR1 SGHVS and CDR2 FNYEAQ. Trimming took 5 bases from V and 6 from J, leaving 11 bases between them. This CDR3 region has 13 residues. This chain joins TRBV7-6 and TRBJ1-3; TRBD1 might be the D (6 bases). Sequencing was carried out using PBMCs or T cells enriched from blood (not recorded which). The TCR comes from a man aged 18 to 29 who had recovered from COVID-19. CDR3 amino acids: CASSPGVLNTIYF. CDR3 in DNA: TGTGCCAGCAGCCCAGGGGTTCTAAACACCATATATTTT.